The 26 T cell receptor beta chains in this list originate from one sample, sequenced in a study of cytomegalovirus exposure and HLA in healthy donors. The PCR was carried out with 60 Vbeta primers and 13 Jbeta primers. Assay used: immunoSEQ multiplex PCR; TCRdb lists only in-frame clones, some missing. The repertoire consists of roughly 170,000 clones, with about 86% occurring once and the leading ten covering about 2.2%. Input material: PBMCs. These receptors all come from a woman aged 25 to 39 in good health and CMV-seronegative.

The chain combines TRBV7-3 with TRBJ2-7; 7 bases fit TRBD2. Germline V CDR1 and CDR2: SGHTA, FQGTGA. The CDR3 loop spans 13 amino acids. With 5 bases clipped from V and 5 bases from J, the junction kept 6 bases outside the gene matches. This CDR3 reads CASSPSGGHEQYF. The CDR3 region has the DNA TGTGCCAGCAGCCCTTCGGGAGGCCACGAGCAGTACTTC. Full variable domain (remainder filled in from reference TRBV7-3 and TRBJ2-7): GAGVSQTPSNKVTEKGKYVELRCDPISGHTALYWYRQSLGQGPEFLIYFQGTGAADDSGLPNDRFFAVRPEGSVSTLKIQRTERGDSAVYLCASSPSGGHEQYFGPGTRLTVT.

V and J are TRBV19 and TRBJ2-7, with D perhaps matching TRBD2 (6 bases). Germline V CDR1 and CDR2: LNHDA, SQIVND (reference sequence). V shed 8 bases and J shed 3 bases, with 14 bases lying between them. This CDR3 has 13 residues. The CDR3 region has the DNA TGTGCCAGTGCAGGCGGGGAACTCTACGAGCAGTACTTC. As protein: CASAGGELYEQYF. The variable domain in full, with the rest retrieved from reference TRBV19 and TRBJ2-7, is DGGITQSPKYLFRKEGQNVTLSCEQNLNHDAMYWYRQDPGQGLRLIYYSQIVNDFQKGDIAEGYSVSREKKESFPLTVTSAQKNPTAFYLCASAGGELYEQYFGPGTRLTVT.

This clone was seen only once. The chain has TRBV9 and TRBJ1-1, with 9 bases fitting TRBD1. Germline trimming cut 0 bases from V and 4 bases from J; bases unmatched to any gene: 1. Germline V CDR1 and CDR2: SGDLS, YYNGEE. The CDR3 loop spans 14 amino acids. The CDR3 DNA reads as TGTGCCAGCAGCGTAGCGGGACAGGGCACTGAAGCTTTCTTT. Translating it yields CASSVAGQGTEAFF. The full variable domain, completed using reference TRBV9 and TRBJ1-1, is DSGVTQTPKHLITATGQRVTLRCSPRSGDLSVYWYQQSLDQGLQFLIQYYNGEERAKGNILERFSAQQFPDLHSELNLSSLELGDSALYFCASSVAGQGTEAFFGQGTRLTVV.

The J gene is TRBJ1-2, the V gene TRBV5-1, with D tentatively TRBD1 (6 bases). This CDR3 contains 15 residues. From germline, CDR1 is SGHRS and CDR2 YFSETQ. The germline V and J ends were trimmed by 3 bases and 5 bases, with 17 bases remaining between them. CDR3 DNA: TGCGCCAGCAGCTCAGGGGAGCAGGGGTATTATGGCTACACCTTC. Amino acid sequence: CASSSGEQGYYGYTF.

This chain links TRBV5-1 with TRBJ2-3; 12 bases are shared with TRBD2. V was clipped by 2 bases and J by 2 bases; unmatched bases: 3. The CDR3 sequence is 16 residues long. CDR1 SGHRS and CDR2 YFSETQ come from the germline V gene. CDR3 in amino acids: CASSLPSGGVTDTQYF. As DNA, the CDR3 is TGCGCCAGCAGCTTACCTAGCGGGGGGGTCACAGATACGCAGTATTTT.

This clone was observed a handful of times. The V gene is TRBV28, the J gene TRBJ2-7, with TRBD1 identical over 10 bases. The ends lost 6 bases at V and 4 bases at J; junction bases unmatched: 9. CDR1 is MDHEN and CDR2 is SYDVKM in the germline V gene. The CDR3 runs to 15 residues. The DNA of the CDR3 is TGTGCCAGCAGGGAGAGCCGGGACAGGGGTTACGAGCAGTACTTC. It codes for CASRESRDRGYEQYF.

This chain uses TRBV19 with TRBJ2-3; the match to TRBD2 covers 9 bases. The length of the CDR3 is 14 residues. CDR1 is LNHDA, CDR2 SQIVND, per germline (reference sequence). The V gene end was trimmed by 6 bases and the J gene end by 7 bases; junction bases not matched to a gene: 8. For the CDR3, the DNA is TGTGCCAGTAGCGGAGCGGGAGGTCCAAATACGCAGTATTTT. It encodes CASSGAGGPNTQYF.

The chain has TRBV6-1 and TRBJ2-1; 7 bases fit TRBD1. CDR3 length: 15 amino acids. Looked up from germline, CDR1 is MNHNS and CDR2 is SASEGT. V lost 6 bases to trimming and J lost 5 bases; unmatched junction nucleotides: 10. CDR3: CASSANRGSNNEQFF. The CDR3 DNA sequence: TGTGCCAGCAGCGCTAACAGGGGATCCAACAATGAGCAGTTCTTC.

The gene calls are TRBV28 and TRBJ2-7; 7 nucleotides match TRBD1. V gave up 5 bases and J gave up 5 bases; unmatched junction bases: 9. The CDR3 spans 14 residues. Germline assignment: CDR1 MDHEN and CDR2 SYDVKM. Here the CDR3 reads CASSIRQGVHEQYF. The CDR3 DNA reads TGTGCCAGCAGTATTAGACAGGGAGTCCACGAGCAGTACTTC.

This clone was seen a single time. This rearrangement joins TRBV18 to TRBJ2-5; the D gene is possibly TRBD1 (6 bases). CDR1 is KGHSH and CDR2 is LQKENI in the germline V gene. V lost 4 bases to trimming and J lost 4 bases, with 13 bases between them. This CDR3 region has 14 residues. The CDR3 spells CASSQQQGRETQYF. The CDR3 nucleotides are TGTGCCAGCTCACAGCAACAGGGACGAGAGACCCAGTACTTC.

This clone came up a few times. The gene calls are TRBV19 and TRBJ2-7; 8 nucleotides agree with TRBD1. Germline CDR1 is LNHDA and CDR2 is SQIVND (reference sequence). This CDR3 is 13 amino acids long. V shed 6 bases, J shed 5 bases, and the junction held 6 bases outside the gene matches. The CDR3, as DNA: TGTGCCAGTAGCCGAGACAGGGGAAACGAGCAGTACTTC. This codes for CASSRDRGNEQYF.

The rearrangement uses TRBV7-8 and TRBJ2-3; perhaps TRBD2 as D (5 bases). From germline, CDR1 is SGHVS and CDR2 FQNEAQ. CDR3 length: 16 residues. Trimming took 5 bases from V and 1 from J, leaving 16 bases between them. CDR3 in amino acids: CASSPGSVGGTDTQYF. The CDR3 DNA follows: TGTGCCAGCAGCCCTGGCTCGGTGGGAGGCACAGATACGCAGTATTTT.

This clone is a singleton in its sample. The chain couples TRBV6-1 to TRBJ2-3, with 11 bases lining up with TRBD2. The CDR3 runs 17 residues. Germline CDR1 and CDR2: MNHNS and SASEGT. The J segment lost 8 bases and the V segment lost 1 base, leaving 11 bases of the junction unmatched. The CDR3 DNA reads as TGTGCCAGCAGTGAAGTAGGGACTAGCGGCCCGCGGGGTACGCAGTATTTT. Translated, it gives CASSEVGTSGPRGTQYF.

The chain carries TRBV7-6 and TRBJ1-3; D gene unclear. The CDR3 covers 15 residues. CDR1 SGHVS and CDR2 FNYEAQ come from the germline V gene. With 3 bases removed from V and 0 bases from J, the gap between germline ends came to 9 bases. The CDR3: CASSFDRSSGNTIYF. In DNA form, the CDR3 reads TGTGCCAGCAGCTTCGACCGGAGCTCTGGAAACACCATATATTTT.

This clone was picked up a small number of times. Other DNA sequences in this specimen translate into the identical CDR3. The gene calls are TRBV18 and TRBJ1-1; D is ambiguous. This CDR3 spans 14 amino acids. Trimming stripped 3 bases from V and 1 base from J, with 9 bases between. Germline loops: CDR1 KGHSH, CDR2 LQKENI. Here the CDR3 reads CASSPSERNTEAFF. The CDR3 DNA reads TGTGCCAGCTCACCCTCGGAGAGGAACACTGAAGCTTTCTTT.

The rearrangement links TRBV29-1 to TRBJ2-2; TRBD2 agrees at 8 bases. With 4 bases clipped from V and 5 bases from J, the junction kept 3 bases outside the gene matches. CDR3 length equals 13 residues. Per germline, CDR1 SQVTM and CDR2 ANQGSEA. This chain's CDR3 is CSVGRGGTGELFF. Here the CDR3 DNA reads TGCAGCGTTGGACGGGGGGGAACCGGGGAGCTGTTTTTT.

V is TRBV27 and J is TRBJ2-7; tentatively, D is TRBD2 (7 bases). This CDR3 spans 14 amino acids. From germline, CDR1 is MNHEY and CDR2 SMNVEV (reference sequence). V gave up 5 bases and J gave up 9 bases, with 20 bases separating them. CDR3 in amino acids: CASSPVGGAFGQYF. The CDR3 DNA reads TGTGCCAGCAGTCCGGTAGGGGGGGCGTTCGGGCAGTACTTC.

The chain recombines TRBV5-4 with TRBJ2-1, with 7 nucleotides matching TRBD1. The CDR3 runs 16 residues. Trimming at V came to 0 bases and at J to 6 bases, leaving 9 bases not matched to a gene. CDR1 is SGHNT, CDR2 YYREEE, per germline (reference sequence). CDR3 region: CASSLAGRGYSNEQFF. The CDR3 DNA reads TGTGCCAGCAGCTTGGCCGGCAGGGGGTATTCCAATGAGCAGTTCTTC. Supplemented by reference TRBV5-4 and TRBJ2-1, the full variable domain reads ETGVTQSPTHLIKTRGQQVTLRCSSQSGHNTVSWYQQALGQGPQFIFQYYREEENGRGNFPPRFSGLQFPNYSSELNVNALELDDSALYLCASSLAGRGYSNEQFFGPGTRLTVL.

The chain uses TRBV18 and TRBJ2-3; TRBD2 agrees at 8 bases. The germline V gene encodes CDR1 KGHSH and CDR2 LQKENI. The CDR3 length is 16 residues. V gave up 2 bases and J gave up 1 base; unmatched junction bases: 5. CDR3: CASSPSGGKGTDTQYF. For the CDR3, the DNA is TGTGCCAGCTCACCAAGCGGGGGTAAGGGCACAGATACGCAGTATTTT. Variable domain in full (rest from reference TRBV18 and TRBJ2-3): NAGVMQNPRHLVRRRGQEARLRCSPMKGHSHVYWYRQLPEEGLKFMVYLQKENIIDESGMPKERFSAEFPKEGPSILRIQQVVRGDSAAYFCASSPSGGKGTDTQYFGPGTRLTVL.

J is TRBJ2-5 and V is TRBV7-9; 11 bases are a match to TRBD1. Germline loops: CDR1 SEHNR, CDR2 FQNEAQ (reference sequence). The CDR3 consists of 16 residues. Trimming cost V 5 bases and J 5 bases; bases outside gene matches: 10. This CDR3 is CASSLRPGTGGETQYF. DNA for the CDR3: TGTGCCAGCAGCCTCCGGCCCGGGACAGGGGGTGAGACCCAGTACTTC. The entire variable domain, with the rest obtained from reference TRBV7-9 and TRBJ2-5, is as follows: DTGVSQNPRHKITKRGQNVTFRCDPISEHNRLYWYRQTLGQGPEFLTYFQNEAQLEKSRLLSDRFSAERPKGSFSTLEIQRTEQGDSAMYLCASSLRPGTGGETQYFGPGTRLLVL.

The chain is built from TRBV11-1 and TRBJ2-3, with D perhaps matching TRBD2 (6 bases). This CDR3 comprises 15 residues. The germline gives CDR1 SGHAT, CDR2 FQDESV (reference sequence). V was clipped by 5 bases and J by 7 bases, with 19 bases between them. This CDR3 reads CASSPGTGKRNTQYF. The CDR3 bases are TGTGCCAGCAGCCCCGGGACTGGCAAACGGAATACGCAGTATTTT.

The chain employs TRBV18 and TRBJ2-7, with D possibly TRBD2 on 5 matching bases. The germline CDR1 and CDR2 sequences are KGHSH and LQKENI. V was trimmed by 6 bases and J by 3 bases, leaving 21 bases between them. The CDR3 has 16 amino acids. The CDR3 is CASSPAVGGLLYEQYF. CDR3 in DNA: TGTGCCAGCTCCCCTGCCGTCGGAGGACTCCTCTACGAGCAGTACTTC.

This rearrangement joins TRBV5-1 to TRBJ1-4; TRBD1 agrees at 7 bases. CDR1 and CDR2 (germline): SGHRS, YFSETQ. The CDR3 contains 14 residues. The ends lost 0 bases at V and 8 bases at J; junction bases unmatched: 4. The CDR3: CASSLGQGREKLFF. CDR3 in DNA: TGCGCCAGCAGCTTGGGACAGGGAAGAGAAAAACTGTTTTTT.

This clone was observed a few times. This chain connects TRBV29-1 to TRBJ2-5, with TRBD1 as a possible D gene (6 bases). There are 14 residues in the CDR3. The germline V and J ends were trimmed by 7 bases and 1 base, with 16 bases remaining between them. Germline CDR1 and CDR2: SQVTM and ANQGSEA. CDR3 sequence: CSACWGRPQETQYF. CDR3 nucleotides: TGCAGCGCCTGCTGGGGGCGACCCCAAGAGACCCAGTACTTC.

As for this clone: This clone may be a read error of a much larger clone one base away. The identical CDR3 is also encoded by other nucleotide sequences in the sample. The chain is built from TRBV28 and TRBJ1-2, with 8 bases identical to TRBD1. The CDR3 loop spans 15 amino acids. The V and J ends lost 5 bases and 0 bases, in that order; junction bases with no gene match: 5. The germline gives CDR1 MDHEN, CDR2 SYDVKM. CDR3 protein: CASSPGTGANYGYTF. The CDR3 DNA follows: TGTGCCAGCAGTCCTGGGACAGGAGCTAACTATGGCTACACCTTC.

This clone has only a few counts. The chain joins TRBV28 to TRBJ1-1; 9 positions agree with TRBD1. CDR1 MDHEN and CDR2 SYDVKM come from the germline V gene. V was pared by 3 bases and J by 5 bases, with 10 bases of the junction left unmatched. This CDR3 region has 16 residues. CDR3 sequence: CASSLLFGQGTTEAFF. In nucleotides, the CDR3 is TGTGCCAGCAGTTTGCTATTTGGACAGGGGACGACTGAAGCTTTCTTT. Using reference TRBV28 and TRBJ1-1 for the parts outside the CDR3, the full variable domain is DVKVTQSSRYLVKRTGEKVFLECVQDMDHENMFWYRQDPGLGLRLIYFSYDVKMKEKGDIPEGYSVSREKKERFSLILESASTNQTSMYLCASSLLFGQGTTEAFFGQGTRLTVV.